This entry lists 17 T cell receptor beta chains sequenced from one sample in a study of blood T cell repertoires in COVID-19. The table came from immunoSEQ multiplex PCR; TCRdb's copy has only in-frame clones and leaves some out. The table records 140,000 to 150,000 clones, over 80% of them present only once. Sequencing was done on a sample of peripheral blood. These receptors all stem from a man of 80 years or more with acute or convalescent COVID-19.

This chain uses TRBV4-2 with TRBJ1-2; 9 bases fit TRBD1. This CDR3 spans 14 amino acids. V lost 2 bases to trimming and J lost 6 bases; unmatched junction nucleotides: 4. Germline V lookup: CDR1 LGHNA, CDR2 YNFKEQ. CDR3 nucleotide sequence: TGTGCCAGCAGCCAACGGGGACAGGGCCATGGCTACACCTTC. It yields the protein CASSQRGQGHGYTF.

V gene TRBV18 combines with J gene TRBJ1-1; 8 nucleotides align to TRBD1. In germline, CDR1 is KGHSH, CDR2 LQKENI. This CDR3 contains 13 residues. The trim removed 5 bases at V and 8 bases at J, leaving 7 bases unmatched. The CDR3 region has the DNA TGTGCCAGCTCATCGGGACAGGACGTCGAAGCTTTCTTT. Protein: CASSSGQDVEAFF.

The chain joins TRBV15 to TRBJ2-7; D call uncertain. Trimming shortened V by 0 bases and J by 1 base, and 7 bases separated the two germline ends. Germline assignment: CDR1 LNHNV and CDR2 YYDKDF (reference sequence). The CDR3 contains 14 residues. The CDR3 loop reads CATSRDSTSYEQYF. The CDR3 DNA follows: TGTGCCACCAGCAGAGATTCAACATCCTACGAGCAGTACTTC. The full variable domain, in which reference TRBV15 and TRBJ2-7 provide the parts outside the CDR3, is DAMVIQNPRYQVTQFGKPVTLSCSQTLNHNVMYWYQQKSSQAPKLLFHYYDKDFNNEADTPDNFQSRRPNTSFCFLDIRSPGLGDTAMYLCATSRDSTSYEQYFGPGTRLTVT.

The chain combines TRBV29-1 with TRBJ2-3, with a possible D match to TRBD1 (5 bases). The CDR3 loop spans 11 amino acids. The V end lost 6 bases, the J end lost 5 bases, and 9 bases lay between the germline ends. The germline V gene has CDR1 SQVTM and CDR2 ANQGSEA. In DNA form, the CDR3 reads TGCAGCGTCTCAGGGTTAGATACGCAGTATTTT. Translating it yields CSVSGLDTQYF.

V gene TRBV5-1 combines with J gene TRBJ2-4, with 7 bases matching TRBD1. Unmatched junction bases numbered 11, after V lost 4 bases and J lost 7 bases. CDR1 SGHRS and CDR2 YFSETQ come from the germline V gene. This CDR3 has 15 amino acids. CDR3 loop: CASSEGQWETNIQYF. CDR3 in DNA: TGCGCCAGCAGCGAGGGACAGTGGGAGACGAACATTCAGTACTTC.

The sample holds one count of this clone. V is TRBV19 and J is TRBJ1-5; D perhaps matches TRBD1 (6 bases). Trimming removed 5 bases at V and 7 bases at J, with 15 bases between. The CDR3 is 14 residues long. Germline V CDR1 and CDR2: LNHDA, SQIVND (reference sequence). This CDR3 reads CASSPNRARQPQHF. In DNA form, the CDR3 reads TGTGCCAGTAGTCCTAACAGGGCCCGGCAGCCCCAGCATTTT.

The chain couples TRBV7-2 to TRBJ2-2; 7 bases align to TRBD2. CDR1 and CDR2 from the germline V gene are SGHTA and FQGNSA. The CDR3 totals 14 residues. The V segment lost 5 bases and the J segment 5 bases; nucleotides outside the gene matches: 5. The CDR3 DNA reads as TGTGCCAGCAGCCCACTACTAGCGACCGGGGAGCTGTTTTTT. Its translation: CASSPLLATGELFF.

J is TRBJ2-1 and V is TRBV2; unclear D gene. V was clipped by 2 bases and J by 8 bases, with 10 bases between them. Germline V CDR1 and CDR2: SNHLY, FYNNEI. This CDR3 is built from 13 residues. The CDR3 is CASSETQLHEQFF. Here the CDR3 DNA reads TGTGCCAGCAGTGAAACCCAACTTCATGAGCAGTTCTTC.

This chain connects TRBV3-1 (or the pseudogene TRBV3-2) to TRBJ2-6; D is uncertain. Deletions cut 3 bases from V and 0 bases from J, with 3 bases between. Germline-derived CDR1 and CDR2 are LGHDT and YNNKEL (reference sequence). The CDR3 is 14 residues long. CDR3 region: CASSQSSGANVLTF. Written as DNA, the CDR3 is TGTGCCAGCAGCCAGAGCTCTGGGGCCAACGTCCTGACTTTC.

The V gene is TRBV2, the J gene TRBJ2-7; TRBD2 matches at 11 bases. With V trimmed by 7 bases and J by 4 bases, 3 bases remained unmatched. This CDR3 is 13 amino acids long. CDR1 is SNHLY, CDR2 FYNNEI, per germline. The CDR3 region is CASTSGRLYEQYF. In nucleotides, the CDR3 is TGTGCCAGCACTAGCGGGAGGTTGTACGAGCAGTACTTC.

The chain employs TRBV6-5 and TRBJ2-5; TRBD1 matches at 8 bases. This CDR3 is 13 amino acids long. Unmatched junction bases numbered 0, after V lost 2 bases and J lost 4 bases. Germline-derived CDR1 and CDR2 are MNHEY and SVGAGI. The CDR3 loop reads CASSYGQGETQYF. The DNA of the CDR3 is TGTGCCAGCAGTTACGGACAGGGAGAGACCCAGTACTTC.

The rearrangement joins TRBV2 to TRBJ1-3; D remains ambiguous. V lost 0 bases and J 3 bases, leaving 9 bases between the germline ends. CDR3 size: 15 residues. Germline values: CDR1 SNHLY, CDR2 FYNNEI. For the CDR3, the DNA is TGTGCCAGCAGTGAAGCTGGGCAATTTGGAAACACCATATATTTT. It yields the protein CASSEAGQFGNTIYF.

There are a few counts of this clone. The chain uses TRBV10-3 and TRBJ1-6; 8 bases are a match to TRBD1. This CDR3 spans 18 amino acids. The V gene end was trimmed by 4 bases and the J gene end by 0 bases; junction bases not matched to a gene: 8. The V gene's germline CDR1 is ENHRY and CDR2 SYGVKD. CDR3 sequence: CAISGETGVSSYNSPLHF. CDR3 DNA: TGTGCCATCAGTGGTGAGACAGGGGTGAGCTCCTATAATTCACCCCTCCACTTT.

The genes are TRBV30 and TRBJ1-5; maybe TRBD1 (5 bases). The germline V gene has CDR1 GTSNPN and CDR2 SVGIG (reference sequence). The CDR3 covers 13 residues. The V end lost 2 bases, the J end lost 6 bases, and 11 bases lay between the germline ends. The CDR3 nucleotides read TGTGCCTGGAGTTCACGGGGGGGTCAGCCCCAGCATTTT. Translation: CAWSSRGGQPQHF.

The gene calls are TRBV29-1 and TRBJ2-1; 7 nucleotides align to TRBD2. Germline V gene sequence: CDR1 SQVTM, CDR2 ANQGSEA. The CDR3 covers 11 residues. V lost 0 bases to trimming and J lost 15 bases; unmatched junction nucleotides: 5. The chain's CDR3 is CSVEDLGGVFF. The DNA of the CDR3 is TGCAGCGTTGAAGATCTGGGGGGGGTGTTCTTC.

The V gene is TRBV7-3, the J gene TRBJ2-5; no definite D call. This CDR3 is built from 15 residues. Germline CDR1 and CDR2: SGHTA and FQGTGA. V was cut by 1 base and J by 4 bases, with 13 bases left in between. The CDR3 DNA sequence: TGTGCCAGCAGCTTAAACCCGACAAGAACAGAGACCCAGTACTTC. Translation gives CASSLNPTRTETQYF.

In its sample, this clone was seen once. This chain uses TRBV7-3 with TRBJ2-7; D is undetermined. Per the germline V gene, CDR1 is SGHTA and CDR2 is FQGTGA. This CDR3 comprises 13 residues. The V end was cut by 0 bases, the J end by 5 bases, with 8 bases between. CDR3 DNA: TGTGCCAGCAGCTTAACGCCTAGGAACGAGCAGTACTTC. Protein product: CASSLTPRNEQYF.